Listed below are T cell receptor beta chains from one sample, sequenced in a study of cytomegalovirus exposure and HLA in healthy donors. Produced via immunoSEQ multiplex PCR; TCRdb's table is partial and in-frame only. The sample carries roughly 300,000 clones, approximately 90% recorded once. Sequencing used PBMCs. These receptors were taken from a woman aged 18-35 years in good health and CMV-seronegative. Each CDR3 is given with its conserved first and last residue. The D gene is left open where the match is weak. Rows may omit the clone size; those that give it use once, few, many or a size class.

D: TRBD2; size: -; V: TRBV28; J: TRBJ2-3; length: 16; CDR3: CASSFPLAGRTDTQYF; DNA: TGTGCCAGCAGTTTTCCGCTAGCGGGAAGAACAGATACGCAGTATTTT
D: -; size: -; V: TRBV23-1; J: TRBJ1-1; length: 13; CDR3: CAGTSVENTEAFF; DNA: TGCGCCGGTACGAGCGTGGAGAACACTGAAGCTTTCTTT
D: TRBD2; size: -; V: TRBV19; J: TRBJ2-1; length: 14; CDR3: CASSGAGVSNEQFF; DNA: TGTGCCAGTAGTGGAGCGGGAGTTAGTAATGAGCAGTTCTTC
D: TRBD1; size: -; V: TRBV6-6; J: TRBJ2-7; length: 15; CDR3: CASKRQGAERYEQYF; DNA: TGTGCCAGCAAACGGCAGGGGGCGGAGAGGTACGAGCAGTACTTC
D: -; size: -; V: TRBV19; J: TRBJ2-3; length: 13; CDR3: CASIGAYTDTQYF; DNA: TGTGCCAGTATTGGAGCGTACACAGATACGCAGTATTTT
D: -; size: -; V: TRBV4-1; J: TRBJ2-3; length: 15; CDR3: CASSQVGISTDTQYF; DNA: TGCGCCAGCAGCCAAGTCGGGATTAGCACAGATACGCAGTATTTT
D: TRBD2; size: once; V: TRBV11-2; J: TRBJ2-1; length: 14; CDR3: CASSVSGAGSEQFF; DNA: TGTGCCAGCAGCGTTTCCGGAGCGGGGAGTGAGCAGTTCTTC
D: TRBD2; size: -; V: TRBV7-2; J: TRBJ2-7; length: 16; CDR3: CASSPIGLAGSYEQYF; DNA: TGTGCCAGCAGCCCAATTGGACTAGCGGGATCCTACGAGCAGTACTTC
D: TRBD1; size: -; V: TRBV29-1; J: TRBJ1-1; length: 12; CDR3: CSVQGHNTEAFF; DNA: TGCAGCGTACAGGGGCACAACACTGAAGCTTTCTTT
D: TRBD2; size: -; V: TRBV30; J: TRBJ2-3; length: 14; CDR3: CAWGTSVSTDTQYF; DNA: TGTGCCTGGGGTACTAGCGTCAGCACAGATACGCAGTATTTT
D: -; size: -; V: TRBV10-3; J: TRBJ1-1; length: 12; CDR3: CAISESQEKAFF; DNA: TGTGCCATCAGTGAGTCGCAGGAAAAAGCTTTCTTT
D: -; size: -; V: TRBV5-1; J: TRBJ2-2; length: 14; CDR3: CASSLQRDTGELFF; DNA: TGCGCCAGCAGCCTCCAGCGGGACACCGGGGAGCTGTTTTTT
D: -; size: once; V: TRBV4-1; J: TRBJ1-5; length: 14; CDR3: CASSHPGDNQPQHF; DNA: TGCGCCAGCAGCCACCCGGGAGACAATCAGCCCCAGCATTTT
D: TRBD1; size: -; V: TRBV28; J: TRBJ1-4; length: 18; CDR3: CASSGGQGVWATNEKLFF; DNA: TGTGCCAGCAGTGGGGGACAGGGAGTTTGGGCAACTAATGAAAAACTGTTTTTT
D: TRBD2; size: -; V: TRBV6-6; J: TRBJ2-5; length: 14; CDR3: CASSPGGREETQYF; DNA: TGTGCCAGCAGCCCCGGGGGGAGAGAAGAGACCCAGTACTTC
D: -; size: -; V: TRBV14; J: TRBJ2-7; length: 15; CDR3: CASSQDINGLYEQYF; DNA: TGTGCCAGCAGCCAAGATATTAACGGACTCTACGAGCAGTACTTC
D: -; size: -; V: TRBV4-3; J: TRBJ1-5; length: 15; CDR3: CASSLLRGRREPQHF; DNA: TGCGCCAGCAGCCTCCTAAGAGGGCGAAGGGAGCCCCAGCATTTT
D: TRBD1; size: once; V: TRBV5-1; J: TRBJ1-4; length: 15; CDR3: CASSLGQGAAEKLFF; DNA: TGCGCCAGCAGCTTGGGTCAGGGGGCCGCCGAAAAACTGTTTTTT
D: TRBD1; size: -; V: TRBV28; J: TRBJ1-1; length: 15; CDR3: CASSLWGQGDTEAFF; DNA: TGTGCCAGCAGTTTATGGGGACAGGGGGACACTGAAGCTTTCTTT
D: -; size: -; V: TRBV4-1; J: TRBJ2-5; length: 14; CDR3: CASSQEWAQETQYF; DNA: TGCGCCAGCAGCCAAGAATGGGCCCAAGAGACCCAGTACTTC
D: -; size: -; V: TRBV7-3; J: TRBJ2-2; length: 16; CDR3: CASSLNSGGNTGELFF; DNA: TGTGCCAGCAGCTTAAATTCCGGGGGTAACACCGGGGAGCTGTTTTTT
D: -; size: -; V: TRBV15; J: TRBJ1-4; length: 14; CDR3: CATSRDSWGEKLFF; DNA: TGTGCCACCAGCAGGGACAGTTGGGGAGAAAAACTGTTTTTT
D: TRBD1; size: -; V: TRBV2; J: TRBJ2-7; length: 16; CDR3: CASSEWDRDPSYEQYF; DNA: TGTGCCAGCAGTGAATGGGACAGGGACCCTTCCTACGAGCAGTACTTC
D: -; size: -; V: TRBV5-1; J: TRBJ1-5; length: 14; CDR3: CASSPTGNNQPQHF; DNA: TGCGCCAGCAGCCCTACAGGAAACAATCAGCCCCAGCATTTT
D: TRBD2; size: -; V: TRBV28; J: TRBJ2-1; length: 15; CDR3: CASSRLAGAVNEQFF; DNA: TGTGCCAGCAGTCGACTAGCGGGAGCTGTGAATGAGCAGTTCTTC
D: -; size: -; V: TRBV6-1; J: TRBJ1-5; length: 15; CDR3: CASSEGRISNQPQHF; DNA: TGTGCCAGCAGTGAAGGTAGAATTAGCAATCAGCCCCAGCATTTT
D: -; size: -; V: TRBV5-6; J: TRBJ2-7; length: 14; CDR3: CASSLSQSDYEQYF; DNA: TGTGCCAGCAGCCTTTCTCAGAGCGATTACGAGCAGTACTTC
D: TRBD1; size: -; V: TRBV5-1; J: TRBJ1-1; length: 19; CDR3: CASSLYYGTRTGMNTEAFF; DNA: TGCGCCAGCAGCTTGTATTATGGTACGAGGACAGGGATGAACACTGAAGCTTTCTTT
D: TRBD1; size: -; V: TRBV9; J: TRBJ1-2; length: 17; CDR3: CASQDLDRDLEVAGYTF; DNA: TGTGCCAGCCAGGACCTGGACAGGGACCTCGAAGTTGCGGGCTACACCTTC
D: -; size: -; V: TRBV20-1; J: TRBJ1-2; length: 11; CDR3: CSARLAEGYTF; DNA: TGCAGTGCTCGGCTAGCGGAAGGCTACACCTTC
D: -; size: -; V: TRBV5-1; J: TRBJ2-1; length: 15; CDR3: CASSSMRDWDNEQFF; DNA: TGCGCCAGCAGCTCAATGCGGGACTGGGACAATGAGCAGTTCTTC
D: TRBD2; size: -; V: TRBV6-1; J: TRBJ2-1; length: 17; CDR3: CASSEGGTSHTRNEQFF; DNA: TGTGCCAGCAGTGAAGGGGGGACTAGCCACACTCGTAATGAGCAGTTCTTC
D: TRBD1; size: -; V: TRBV5-1; J: TRBJ1-5; length: 16; CDR3: CASSPGTGGRNQPQHF; DNA: TGCGCCAGCAGCCCCGGGACAGGGGGTAGGAATCAGCCCCAGCATTTT
D: -; size: -; V: TRBV27; J: TRBJ1-1; length: 17; CDR3: CASSSSYRESERTEAFF; DNA: TGTGCCAGCAGTTCCTCTTACCGGGAGTCAGAGAGGACTGAAGCTTTCTTT
D: TRBD1; size: -; V: TRBV19; J: TRBJ2-7; length: 16; CDR3: CASSTRDRGIPYEQYF; DNA: TGTGCCAGTAGTACCCGGGACAGGGGGATTCCCTACGAGCAGTACTTC
D: -; size: once; V: TRBV6-1; J: TRBJ2-7; length: 18; CDR3: CASSEAKSSGEMGYEQYF; DNA: TGTGCCAGCAGTGAAGCGAAAAGTTCCGGGGAAATGGGATACGAGCAGTACTTC
D: -; size: -; V: TRBV21-1; J: TRBJ1-2; length: 15; CDR3: CASSKFSTGGLGYTF; DNA: TGTGCCAGCAGCAAATTTAGCACAGGGGGTCTTGGCTACACCTTC
D: -; size: -; V: TRBV9; J: TRBJ2-5; length: 14; CDR3: CASSVSVYQETQYF; DNA: TGTGCCAGCAGCGTCAGCGTGTACCAAGAGACCCAGTACTTC
D: -; size: -; V: TRBV6-6; J: TRBJ1-5; length: 14; CDR3: CASSPRGYNQPQHF; DNA: TGTGCCAGCAGCCCCCGCGGGTACAATCAGCCCCAGCATTTT
D: TRBD1; size: -; V: TRBV19; J: TRBJ1-1; length: 18; CDR3: CASSVSWSKGALYTEAFF; DNA: TGTGCCAGTAGTGTCAGTTGGTCTAAGGGGGCGTTGTACACTGAAGCTTTCTTT
D: TRBD2; size: -; V: TRBV5-1; J: TRBJ2-3; length: 15; CDR3: CASSRGLAGTDTQYF; DNA: TGCGCCAGCAGCCGGGGACTAGCTGGCACAGATACGCAGTATTTT
D: -; size: -; V: TRBV5-6; J: TRBJ2-3; length: 12; CDR3: CASSSGLDTQYF; DNA: TGTGCCAGCAGCTCCGGACTCGATACGCAGTATTTT
D: -; size: -; V: TRBV6-5; J: TRBJ2-3; length: 14; CDR3: CASSPSPGEDTQYF; DNA: TGTGCCAGCAGCCCTTCACCCGGGGAGGATACGCAGTATTTT